This T cell receptor (beta chain) is from a study of T cells in Graves' hyperthyroidism and ophthalmopathy. Broader study findings: By a 13 V-J model, ophthalmopathy was set apart from stable hyperthyroidism. In the blood, most expanded thyroid clonotypes above 0.001 appeared as well. Ophthalmopathy was model-predicted a median about six months pre-onset.

This CDR3 region has 13 residues. V was pared by 0 bases and J by 10 bases, with 10 bases between. Germline V gives CDR1 SGHAT, CDR2 FQNNGV. Diagnosis relied on clinical symptoms, serum thyroxine and TRAb, thyroid ultrasound and orbital computed tomography. This clonotype was recorded many times. Its antigen is unknown. The TCR beta CDR3 regions underwent amplification using RNA transcripts as the source. With the HTBI primer set, the TCR CDR3 went through a first round of RT-PCR. TCRdb used MiXCR to reprocess the multiplex PCR reads, holding one entry per CDR3 protein. The repertoire has 550,000 to 700,000 distinct CDR3 sequences, around 46% of them found once; the top ten carry roughly 19%.

V gene TRBV11-2 combines with J gene TRBJ1-5; D call uncertain. Sample: peripheral blood or thyroid tissue (not recorded which). The receptor's source is an adult woman with Graves' disease, either hyperthyroidism or ophthalmopathy (not recorded which). CDR3 in DNA: TGTGCCAGCAGCTTAGATAGGGTCGGTCCCCAGCATTTT. Translated: CASSLDRVGPQHF.